Listed below are T cell receptor beta chains from one sample, sequenced in a study of response to subunit inactivated influenza vaccine. TCRdb independently ran MiXCR on the RT-PCR reads; one entry per CDR3 protein. The profile covers approximately 500,000 distinct CDR3 sequences, with around 21% appearing a single time and 2.5% to 3% taken by the ten largest. The sample was also reused in another study, on T cells expressing NK-cell markers.

The input for sequencing was CD4+ T cells sorted from PBMCs, taken 11 to 12 days after vaccination. These receptors were collected from a middle-aged man who received an inactivated influenza vaccine. CDR3s include the opening cysteine and the closing phenylalanine or tryptophan. The D gene is left open where the match is weak. Only some rows state a clone size, as once, few, many or a class for expanded clones.

many	TRBJ1-1	TRBV12-3/TRBV12-4	NA	CASSSRLRGAEAFF	TGTGCCAGCAGTTCCAGGCTGAGGGGGGCTGAAGCTTTCTTT
few	TRBJ2-1	TRBV2	NA	CASKGYGSYNEQFF	TGTGCCAGCAAAGGTTACGGCTCCTACAATGAGCAGTTCTTC
few	TRBJ2-3	TRBV7-2	TRBD2	CASSSRAGREDTQYF	TGTGCCAGCAGCTCCAGAGCGGGGAGGGAAGATACGCAGTATTTT
few	TRBJ2-1	TRBV20-1	NA	CSASLGGRMGNEQFF	TGCAGTGCTAGCCTGGGAGGACGTATGGGGAATGAGCAGTTCTTC
NA	TRBJ2-3	TRBV7-9	NA	CASTSRGGALTDTQYF	TGTGCCAGCACCTCACGTGGGGGGGCCTTGACAGATACGCAGTATTTT
few	TRBJ2-7	TRBV15	TRBD2	CATSSSGGAYEQYF	TGTGCCACCAGCAGTAGCGGGGGGGCCTACGAGCAGTACTTC
NA	TRBJ2-2	TRBV20-1	NA	CSAANLARMAGELFF	TGCAGTGCTGCTAACCTAGCGAGGATGGCCGGGGAGCTGTTTTTT
NA	TRBJ2-1	TRBV9	TRBD1	CASSVYGTGGVEQFF	TGTGCCAGCAGCGTATACGGGACAGGGGGCGTTGAGCAGTTCTTC
few	TRBJ2-1	TRBV7-6	NA	CASSLAIQIDEQFF	TGTGCCAGCAGCTTGGCGATCCAGATAGATGAGCAGTTCTTC
NA	TRBJ2-2	TRBV27	TRBD1	CASSLQGQGKAGELFF	TGTGCCAGCAGTCTACAGGGACAGGGCAAGGCCGGGGAGCTGTTTTTT
many	TRBJ2-1	TRBV29-1	NA	CSVGNTQVEQFF	TGCAGCGTTGGTAATACACAAGTTGAGCAGTTCTTC
few	TRBJ2-4	TRBV6-2/TRBV6-3	NA	CASSYKGGDPLLAKNIQYF	TGTGCCAGCAGTTACAAGGGGGGCGATCCACTACTAGCCAAAAACATTCAGTACTTC
NA	TRBJ1-2	TRBV5-1	TRBD1	CASSWDRDRGYTF	TGCGCCAGCAGCTGGGACAGGGATCGAGGCTACACCTTC
NA	TRBJ2-7	TRBV20-1	NA	CSAKDTGLYYEQYF	TGCAGTGCTAAAGATACCGGACTATACTACGAGCAGTACTTC
NA	TRBJ2-5	TRBV10-3	NA	CAISASEGTQYF	TGTGCCATCAGTGCTAGCGAGGGGACCCAGTACTTC
NA	TRBJ2-3	TRBV29-1	TRBD1	CSVDRTGATDTQYF	TGCAGCGTTGACCGGACAGGGGCCACAGATACGCAGTATTTT
few	TRBJ2-3	TRBV4-3	TRBD1	CASSQTGTGRGTQYF	TGCGCCAGCAGCCAAACCGGGACAGGGCGGGGTACGCAGTATTTT
NA	TRBJ2-7	TRBV12-3/TRBV12-4	NA	CASKRDVSYEQYF	TGTGCCAGCAAACGGGACGTATCTTACGAGCAGTACTTC
few	TRBJ2-3	TRBV7-9	NA	CASSLALGQDTDTQYF	TGTGCCAGCAGCTTAGCGCTGGGGCAGGACACAGATACGCAGTATTTT
NA	TRBJ1-1	TRBV5-1	NA	CASSLQGVANTEAFF	TGCGCCAGCAGCTTACAGGGCGTAGCGAACACTGAAGCTTTCTTT
NA	TRBJ2-6	TRBV5-5	NA	CASSRGRSGANVLTF	TGTGCCAGCAGCAGGGGTCGTTCTGGGGCCAACGTCCTGACTTTC
few	TRBJ1-2	TRBV7-9	NA	CASSFWTDLSYGYTF	TGTGCCAGCAGCTTTTGGACCGATCTATCCTATGGCTACACCTTC
NA	TRBJ1-2	TRBV5-1	NA	CASSISDVYGYTF	TGCGCCAGCAGCATATCGGACGTCTATGGCTACACCTTC
few	TRBJ1-2	TRBV5-1	TRBD1	CASSWDRGPGYTF	TGCGCCAGCAGCTGGGACAGGGGGCCTGGCTACACCTTC
NA	TRBJ2-3	TRBV10-3	NA	CAISESLATSTDTQYF	TGTGCCATCAGTGAGTCATTAGCGACTAGCACAGATACGCAGTATTTT
many	TRBJ2-7	TRBV20-1	NA	CSAVVRGAYSYEQYF	TGCAGTGCTGTGGTACGGGGGGCATACTCCTACGAGCAGTACTTC
NA	TRBJ2-5	TRBV29-1	NA	CSISTSEETQYF	TGCAGCATTTCGACCAGTGAAGAGACCCAGTACTTC
NA	TRBJ2-7	TRBV7-9	TRBD1	CASSLEGQVNEQYF	TGTGCCAGCAGCTTAGAGGGACAGGTCAACGAGCAGTACTTC
NA	TRBJ2-1	TRBV14	NA	CASSLRGVAKQFF	TGTGCCAGCAGTCTCAGGGGCGTAGCCAAGCAGTTCTTC
few	TRBJ2-7	TRBV20-1	TRBD1	CSGSRQGGSYEQYF	TGCAGTGGCTCACGACAGGGGGGTTCCTACGAGCAGTACTTC
many	TRBJ2-3	TRBV20-1	NA	CSARGARSSTDTQYF	TGCAGTGCTAGAGGAGCGAGGTCTAGCACAGATACGCAGTATTTT
few	TRBJ2-1	TRBV28	TRBD2	CASVGLNNEQFF	TGTGCCAGTGTGGGACTAAACAATGAGCAGTTCTTC
NA	TRBJ2-5	TRBV12-3/TRBV12-4	TRBD2	CASRPGLAGEETQYF	TGTGCCAGCAGACCGGGACTAGCGGGAGAAGAGACCCAGTACTTC
NA	TRBJ2-2	TRBV5-1	TRBD2	CASSRSASGVTGELFF	TGCGCCAGCAGTCGTTCTGCGAGCGGGGTCACCGGGGAGCTGTTTTTT
NA	TRBJ2-4	TRBV20-1	TRBD1	CSARDGGAGGNIQYF	TGCAGTGCTAGAGATGGTGGGGCAGGGGGCAACATTCAGTACTTC
few	TRBJ1-4	TRBV20-1	NA	CSATLSPNEKLFF	TGCAGTGCTACGCTGTCGCCTAATGAAAAACTGTTTTTT
few	TRBJ2-7	TRBV4-1	NA	CASSQLAFSSYEQYF	TGCGCCAGCAGCCAACTCGCCTTCAGCTCCTACGAGCAGTACTTC
NA	TRBJ2-2	TRBV3-1	NA	CASSQGPGPNTGELFF	TGTGCCAGCAGCCAAGGTCCGGGCCCGAACACCGGGGAGCTGTTTTTT
NA	TRBJ1-2	TRBV20-1	TRBD1	CSASPGFGSQGASRGYTF	TGCAGTGCGTCGCCGGGTTTTGGGTCGCAGGGGGCTTCTCGCGGCTACACCTTC
NA	TRBJ1-5	TRBV6-1	NA	CASSEVPFNQPQHF	TGTGCCAGCAGTGAAGTCCCTTTCAATCAGCCCCAGCATTTT
few	TRBJ2-7	TRBV28	TRBD1	CASSSLPGQGLYEQYF	TGTGCCAGCAGTTCTTTGCCGGGACAGGGTCTGTACGAGCAGTACTTC
once	TRBJ2-5	TRBV10-3	NA	CAISERVETQYF	TGTGCCATCAGTGAAAGGGTAGAGACCCAGTACTTC
NA	TRBJ2-2	TRBV20-1	NA	CSARGGHVGGELFF	TGCAGTGCAAGGGGGGGGCATGTAGGCGGGGAGCTGTTTTTT
few	TRBJ2-1	TRBV5-4	NA	CASSPAGEAYNEQFF	TGTGCCAGCAGCCCAGCAGGGGAGGCCTACAATGAGCAGTTCTTC
NA	TRBJ1-1	TRBV12-3/TRBV12-4	NA	CASRREQGFTEAFF	TGTGCCAGCAGAAGGGAACAGGGTTTTACTGAAGCTTTCTTT
many	TRBJ1-1	TRBV12-3/TRBV12-4	TRBD1	CASSLQGVRGTEAFF	TGTGCCAGCAGTCTACAGGGGGTGCGGGGCACTGAAGCTTTCTTT
NA	TRBJ2-1	TRBV11-3	NA	CASSLESGVSYNEQFF	TGTGCCAGCAGCTTAGAGTCGGGGGTCTCCTACAATGAGCAGTTCTTC
few	TRBJ2-7	TRBV7-2	TRBD2	CASSQGLELGEQYF	TGTGCCAGCAGCCAGGGACTAGAACTCGGCGAGCAGTACTTC
once	TRBJ1-2	TRBV3-1	NA	CASSHGIVGYTF	TGTGCCAGCAGCCATGGGATTGTCGGCTACACCTTC
NA	TRBJ2-3	TRBV7-2	NA	CASKERDTQYF	TGTGCCAGCAAAGAGCGGGATACGCAGTATTTT